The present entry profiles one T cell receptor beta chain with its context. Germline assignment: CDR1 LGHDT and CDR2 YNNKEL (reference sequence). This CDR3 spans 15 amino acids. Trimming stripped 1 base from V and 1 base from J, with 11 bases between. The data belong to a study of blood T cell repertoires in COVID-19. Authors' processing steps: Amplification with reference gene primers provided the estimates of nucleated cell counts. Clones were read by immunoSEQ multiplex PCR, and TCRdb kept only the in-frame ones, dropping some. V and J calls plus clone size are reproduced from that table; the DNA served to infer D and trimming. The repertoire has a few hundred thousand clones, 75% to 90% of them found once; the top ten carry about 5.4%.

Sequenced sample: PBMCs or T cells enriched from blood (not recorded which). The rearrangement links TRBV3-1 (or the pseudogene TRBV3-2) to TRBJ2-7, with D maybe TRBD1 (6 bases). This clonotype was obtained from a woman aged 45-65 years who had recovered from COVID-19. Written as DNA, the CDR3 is TGTGCCAGCAGCCAAGGGACAGTTTTTTCCTACGAGCAGTACTTC. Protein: CASSQGTVFSYEQYF.